This is a list of T cell receptor beta chains from one sample in a study of identical twins. TCRdb analysed the 5' RACE reads with MiXCR anew, one entry per CDR3 protein. The sample records roughly 280,000 distinct CDR3 sequences, 9.5% being singletons. The same data also went into a second study, on yellow fever vaccine responses in identical twins.

The material sequenced was CD8+ T cells sorted from blood. Receptors originate from a woman under 30 in good health. CDR3s include the opening cysteine and the closing phenylalanine or tryptophan. Fields, in order: J gene, clone size, D gene, V gene, CDR3 protein, CDR3 DNA. D genes are given only for firm matches. Rows may omit the clone size; those that give it use once, few, many or a size class.

TRBJ2-1,.,.,TRBV7-9,CASSSPGGTAYNEQFF,TGTGCCAGCAGTAGCCCTGGAGGGACAGCTTACAATGAGCAGTTCTTC
TRBJ2-7,.,TRBD2,TRBV7-9,CASSSVGGDEQYF,TGTGCCAGCAGCTCGGTTGGGGGGGACGAGCAGTACTTC
TRBJ2-1,few,.,TRBV28,CGSLGPGNEQFF,TGTGGATCCCTGGGACCTGGCAATGAGCAGTTCTTC
TRBJ2-1,few,TRBD2,TRBV20-1,CRPSGLDYNEQFF,TGCAGACCATCCGGACTAGATTACAATGAGCAGTTCTTC
TRBJ2-5,.,.,TRBV20-1,CSARDLQGQETQYF,TGCAGTGCTAGAGATTTACAGGGTCAAGAGACCCAGTACTTC
TRBJ2-7,.,.,TRBV27,CASMGARYEQYF,TGTGCCAGCATGGGGGCCAGATACGAGCAGTACTTC
TRBJ2-1,many,TRBD2,TRBV12-3/TRBV12-4,CASSLGLASDEQFF,TGTGCCAGCAGTTTAGGACTAGCTAGCGATGAGCAGTTCTTC
TRBJ1-4,.,.,TRBV20-1,CSARDLRGTNEKLFF,TGCAGTGCTAGAGATCTCAGGGGTACTAATGAAAAACTGTTTTTT
TRBJ2-7,few,.,TRBV20-1,CSASGRNTYEQYF,TGCAGTGCTAGCGGAAGGAACACCTACGAGCAGTACTTC
TRBJ2-1,many,.,TRBV4-3,CASSQDGASSYNEQFF,TGCGCCAGCAGCCAAGATGGGGCCAGCTCCTACAATGAGCAGTTCTTC
TRBJ2-1,.,.,TRBV29-1,CSVEQGGSYNEQFF,TGCAGCGTTGAACAGGGGGGGTCCTACAATGAGCAGTTCTTC
TRBJ2-1,many,TRBD1,TRBV27,CASTSPGGSYNEQFF,TGTGCCAGCACGTCCCCAGGGGGATCCTACAATGAGCAGTTCTTC